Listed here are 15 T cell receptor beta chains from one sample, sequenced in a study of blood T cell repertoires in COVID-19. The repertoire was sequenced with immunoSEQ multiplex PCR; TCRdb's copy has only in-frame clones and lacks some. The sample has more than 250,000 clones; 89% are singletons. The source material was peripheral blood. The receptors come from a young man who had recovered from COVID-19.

This CDR3 is CASSSYTGELFF. The CDR3 bases are TGTGCCAGCTCATCGTACACCGGGGAGCTGTTTTTT. The chain uses TRBV18 and TRBJ2-2; D call uncertain. CDR3 length equals 12 residues. Trimming took 5 bases from V and 3 from J, leaving 4 bases between them. The V gene's germline CDR1 is KGHSH and CDR2 LQKENI.

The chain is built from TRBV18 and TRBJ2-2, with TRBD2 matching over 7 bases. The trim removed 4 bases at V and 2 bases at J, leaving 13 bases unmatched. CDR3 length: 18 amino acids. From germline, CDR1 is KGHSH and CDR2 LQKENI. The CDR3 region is CASSQYTSAVYNTGELFF. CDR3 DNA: TGTGCCAGCTCACAGTATACTAGCGCGGTATATAACACCGGGGAGCTGTTTTTT.

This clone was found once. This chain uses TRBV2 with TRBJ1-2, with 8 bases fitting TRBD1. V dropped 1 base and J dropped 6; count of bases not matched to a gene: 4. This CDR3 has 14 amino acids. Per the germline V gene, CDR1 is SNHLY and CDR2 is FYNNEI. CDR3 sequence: CASSEETGDHGYTF. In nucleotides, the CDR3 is TGTGCCAGCAGTGAAGAGACAGGGGACCATGGCTACACCTTC.

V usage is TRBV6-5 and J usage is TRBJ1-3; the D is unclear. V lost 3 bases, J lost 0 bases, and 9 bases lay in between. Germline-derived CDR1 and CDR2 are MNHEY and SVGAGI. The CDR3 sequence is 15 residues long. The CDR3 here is CASSYSWSSGNTIYF. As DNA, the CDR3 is TGTGCCAGCAGTTATTCGTGGAGCTCTGGAAACACCATATATTTT.

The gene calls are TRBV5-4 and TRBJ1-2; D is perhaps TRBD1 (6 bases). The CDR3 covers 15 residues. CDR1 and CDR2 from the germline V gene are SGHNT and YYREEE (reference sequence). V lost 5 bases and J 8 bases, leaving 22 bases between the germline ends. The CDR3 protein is CASRYPGQPHGGYTF. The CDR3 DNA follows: TGTGCCAGCAGATACCCGGGACAACCACACGGCGGCTACACCTTC.

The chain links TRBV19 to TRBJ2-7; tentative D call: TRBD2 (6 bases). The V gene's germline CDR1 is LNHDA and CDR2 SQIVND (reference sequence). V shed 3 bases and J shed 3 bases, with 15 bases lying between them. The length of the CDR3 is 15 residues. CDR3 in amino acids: CASSMDGLSFYEQYF. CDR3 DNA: TGTGCCAGTAGTATGGACGGACTATCCTTCTACGAGCAGTACTTC.

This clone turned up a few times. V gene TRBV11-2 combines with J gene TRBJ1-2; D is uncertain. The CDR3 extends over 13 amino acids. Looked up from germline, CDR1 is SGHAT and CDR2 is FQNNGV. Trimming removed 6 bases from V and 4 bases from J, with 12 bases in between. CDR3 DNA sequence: TGTGCCAGCAGTGCTACTTCTACCTATGGCTACACCTTC. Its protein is CASSATSTYGYTF. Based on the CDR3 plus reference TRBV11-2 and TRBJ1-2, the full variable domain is EAGVAQSPRYKIIEKRQSVAFWCNPISGHATLYWYQQILGQGPKLLIQFQNNGVVDDSQLPKDRFSAERLKGVDSTLKIQPAKLEDSAVYLCASSATSTYGYTFGSGTRLTVV.

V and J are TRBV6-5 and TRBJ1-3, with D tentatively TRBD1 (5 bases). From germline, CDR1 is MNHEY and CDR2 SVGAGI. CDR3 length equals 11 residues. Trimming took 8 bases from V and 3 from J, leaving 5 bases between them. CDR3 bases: TGTGCCAGCCAGGGTGGAAACACCATATATTTT. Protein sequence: CASQGGNTIYF.

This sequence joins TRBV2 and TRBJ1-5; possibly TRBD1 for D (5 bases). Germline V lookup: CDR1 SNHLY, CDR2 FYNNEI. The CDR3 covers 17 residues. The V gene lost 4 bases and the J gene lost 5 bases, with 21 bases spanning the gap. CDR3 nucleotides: TGTGCCAGCAGTGTTTCCTTTCTGTCGGGAGGGGATCAGCCCCAGCATTTT. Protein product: CASSVSFLSGGDQPQHF.

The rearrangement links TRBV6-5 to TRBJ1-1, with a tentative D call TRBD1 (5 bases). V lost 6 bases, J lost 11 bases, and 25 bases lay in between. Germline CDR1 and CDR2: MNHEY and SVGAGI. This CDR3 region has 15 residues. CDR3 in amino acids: CASSPLWPVGEGAFF. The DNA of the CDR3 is TGTGCCAGCAGCCCACTTTGGCCCGTGGGGGAGGGGGCTTTCTTT.

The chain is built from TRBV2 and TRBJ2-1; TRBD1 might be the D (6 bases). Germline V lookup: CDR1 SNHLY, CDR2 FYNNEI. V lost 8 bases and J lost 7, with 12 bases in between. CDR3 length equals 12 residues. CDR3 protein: CASREGENEQFF. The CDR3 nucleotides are TGTGCCAGCCGAGAGGGGGAGAATGAGCAGTTCTTC. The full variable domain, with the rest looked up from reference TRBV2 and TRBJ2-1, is EPEVTQTPSHQVTQMGQEVILRCVPISNHLYFYWYRQILGQKVEFLVSFYNNEISEKSEIFDDQFSVERPDGSNFTLKIRSTKLEDSAMYFCASREGENEQFFGPGTRLTVL.

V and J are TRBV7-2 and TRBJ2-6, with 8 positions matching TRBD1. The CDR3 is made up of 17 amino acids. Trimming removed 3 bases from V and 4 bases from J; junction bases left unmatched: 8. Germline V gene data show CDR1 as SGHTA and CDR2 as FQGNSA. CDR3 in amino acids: CASSFRQGSWGANVLTF. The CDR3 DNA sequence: TGTGCCAGCAGCTTCCGACAGGGGTCTTGGGGGGCCAACGTCCTGACTTTC.

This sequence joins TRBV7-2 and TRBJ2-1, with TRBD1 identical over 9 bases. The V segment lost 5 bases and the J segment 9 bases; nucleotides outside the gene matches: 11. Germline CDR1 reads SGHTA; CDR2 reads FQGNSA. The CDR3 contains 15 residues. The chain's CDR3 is CASSTRDRVTGEQFF. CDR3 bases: TGTGCCAGCAGCACCCGGGACAGGGTAACGGGTGAGCAGTTCTTC.

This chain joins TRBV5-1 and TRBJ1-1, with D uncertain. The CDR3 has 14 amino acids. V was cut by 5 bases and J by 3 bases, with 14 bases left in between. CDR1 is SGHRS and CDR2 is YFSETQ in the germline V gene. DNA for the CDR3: TGCGCCAGCAGTTTCGAGCCGGAGGACACTGAAGCTTTCTTT. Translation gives CASSFEPEDTEAFF. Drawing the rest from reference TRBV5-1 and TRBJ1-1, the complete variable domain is KAGVTQTPRYLIKTRGQQVTLSCSPISGHRSVSWYQQTPGQGLQFLFEYFSETQRNKGNFPGRFSGRQFSNSRSEMNVSTLELGDSALYLCASSFEPEDTEAFFGQGTRLTVV.

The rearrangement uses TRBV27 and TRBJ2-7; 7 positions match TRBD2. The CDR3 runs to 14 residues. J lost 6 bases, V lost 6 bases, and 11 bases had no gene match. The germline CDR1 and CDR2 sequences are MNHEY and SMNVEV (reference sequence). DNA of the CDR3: TGTGCCAGCAGACCCCCGGGACTAACCCTCGAGCAGTACTTC. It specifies CASRPPGLTLEQYF.